One sample yielded the 12 T cell receptor beta chains listed below, sequenced in a study of vaccination and CD4 T cells after COVID-19. The time point is: late sampling 161 to 241 days after vaccination in three convalescent patients. Treatment here: approximately 9-day PBMC culture with coronavirus spike peptide pools or control peptides (ViraFEST assay). Their target antigens are unknown. At the Johns Hopkins FTIC core, DNA taken from cultured CD4+ T cells was sequenced by way of the Oncomine TCR Beta short-read assay. One entry per CDR3 protein, called by TCRdb with MiXCR from the PCR reads. The sample has about 26,000 distinct CDR3 sequences, around two fifths seen once; the top ten hold roughly 4.9%. This material consisted of CD4+ T cells from blood, cultured in vitro, taken about 7 months after SARS-CoV-2 vaccination. Receptors were obtained from a human donor who had recovered from COVID-19.

This clonotype was seen a few times. The rearrangement joins TRBV20-1 to TRBJ1-5; weak D call: TRBD1 (6 bases). The V gene lost 2 bases and the J gene lost 1 base, with 6 bases spanning the gap. Germline values: CDR1 DFQATT, CDR2 SNEGSKA (reference sequence). The CDR3 consists of 13 residues. CDR3 DNA: TGCAGTGCTAGACAGGGGAGCAATCAGCCCCAGCATTTT. Translated, it gives CSARQGSNQPQHF.

The sample holds a few counts of this clonotype. This chain connects TRBV27 to TRBJ2-6; possible D gene TRBD1, 6 bases. Germline loops: CDR1 MNHEY, CDR2 SMNVEV (reference sequence). CDR3 length: 16 amino acids. Trimming left V 5 bases short and J 0 bases short, with 11 bases between. Here the CDR3 DNA reads TGTGCCAGCAGTCGGGACACGACCTCTGGGGCCAACGTCCTGACTTTC. Translating it yields CASSRDTTSGANVLTF.

V and J are TRBV25-1 and TRBJ1-2, with TRBD1 matching 7 bases. The germline V gene has CDR1 MGHDK and CDR2 SYGVNS. CDR3 size: 15 residues. Trimming took 5 bases from V and 3 from J; bases not matched to a gene: 9. In DNA form, the CDR3 reads TGTGCCAGCAGTCCCCGGACAGGCATCCACTATGGCTACACCTTC. This gives the protein CASSPRTGIHYGYTF.

This chain links TRBV7-8 with TRBJ2-1; possibly TRBD1 for D (6 bases). The CDR3 consists of 14 residues. Germline-derived CDR1 and CDR2 are SGHVS and FQNEAQ. V was cut by 6 bases and J by 1 base, with 10 bases left in between. The CDR3 DNA sequence: TGTGCCAGCAGAGGGGGTTGGTCCTACAATGAGCAGTTCTTC. Its protein is CASRGGWSYNEQFF. The whole variable domain, remainder taken from reference TRBV7-8 and TRBJ2-1, is GAGVSQSPRYKVAKRGQDVALRCDPISGHVSLFWYQQALGQGPEFLTYFQNEAQLDKSGLPSDRFFAERPEGSVSTLKIQRTQQEDSAVYLCASRGGWSYNEQFFGPGTRLTVL.

This clonotype was observed a handful of times. The genes are TRBV7-2 and TRBJ2-7; possibly TRBD2 for D (7 bases). The germline V gene has CDR1 SGHTA and CDR2 FQGNSA. The length of the CDR3 is 16 residues. Trimming pared 3 bases from V and 2 bases from J, leaving 17 bases between. CDR3: CASSFGLRGGAYEQYF. CDR3 nucleotide sequence: TGTGCCAGCAGCTTTGGTCTCCGAGGGGGGGCCTACGAGCAGTACTTC.

This clonotype was seen a few times. The gene calls are TRBV4-1 and TRBJ2-5, with D possibly being TRBD2 (5 bases). This CDR3 contains 17 residues. The germline gives CDR1 MGHRA, CDR2 YSYEKL. V gave up 3 bases and J gave up 4 bases, with 21 bases separating them. The CDR3 DNA reads TGCGCCAGCAGCCAGCCCTATCGGGGTGGTGAAGGAGAGACCCAGTACTTC. Protein sequence: CASSQPYRGGEGETQYF.

The CDR3 DNA is TGTGCCATCAGTGAGTTTGACCCCCCCACCTACGAGCAGTACTTC. Translating gives CAISEFDPPTYEQYF. The gene calls are TRBV10-3 and TRBJ2-7, with D uncertain. The CDR3 extends over 15 amino acids. In germline, CDR1 is ENHRY, CDR2 SYGVKD. Deletions cut 1 base from V and 2 bases from J, with 12 bases between.

In its sample, this clonotype was seen a few times. The chain carries TRBV10-1 and TRBJ2-7; 7 bases match TRBD1. This CDR3 has 14 residues. Trimming cost V 4 bases and J 6 bases; bases outside gene matches: 9. The V gene's germline CDR1 is WNHNN and CDR2 SYGVQD (reference sequence). The CDR3 protein is CASSVYRGSGEQYF. The CDR3 nucleotides are TGCGCCAGCAGTGTGTACAGGGGATCGGGCGAGCAGTACTTC.

This clonotype was counted a few times. This chain connects TRBV19 to TRBJ1-6, with D maybe TRBD1 (6 bases). The V end lost 7 bases, the J end lost 11 bases, and 18 bases lay between the germline ends. The CDR3 contains 14 residues. Germline lookup yields CDR1 LNHDA and CDR2 SQIVND (reference sequence). CDR3 DNA: TGTGCCAGTACCCCACAGGCCAGGGGTGCACCCCTCCACTTT. This codes for CASTPQARGAPLHF. Drawing the rest from reference TRBV19 and TRBJ1-6, the complete variable domain is DGGITQSPKYLFRKEGQNVTLSCEQNLNHDAMYWYRQDPGQGLRLIYYSQIVNDFQKGDIAEGYSVSREKKESFPLTVTSAQKNPTAFYLCASTPQARGAPLHFGNGTRLTVT.

This chain uses TRBV6-1 with TRBJ1-6, with D hard to call. Deletions cut 4 bases from V and 7 bases from J, with 14 bases between. Germline assignment: CDR1 MNHNS and CDR2 SASEGT. This CDR3 spans 15 amino acids. CDR3 in DNA: TGTGCCAGCAGTGTCGAGTCAGCCCTCAATTCACCCCTCCACTTT. Translating it yields CASSVESALNSPLHF.

The chain has TRBV28 and TRBJ2-1; TRBD2 aligns across 14 bases. CDR1 is MDHEN, CDR2 SYDVKM, per germline. J gave up 6 bases and V 9 bases, and 7 bases lay outside the gene matches. CDR3 size: 15 residues. In DNA form, the CDR3 reads TGTGCCAGTAAGACTAGCGGGAGGGCCCGCAATGAGCAGTTCTTC. Translation: CASKTSGRARNEQFF.

CDR3 in DNA: TGTGCCAGCTCACTGTTCAGGGGGCCATCCTACGAGCAGTACTTC. Encoded protein: CASSLFRGPSYEQYF. The gene calls are TRBV18 and TRBJ2-7; 8 nucleotides line up with TRBD1. Trimming at V came to 4 bases and at J to 1 base, leaving 6 bases not matched to a gene. The CDR3 runs 15 residues. Per the germline V gene, CDR1 is KGHSH and CDR2 is LQKENI.